Listed below are T cell receptor beta chains from one sample, sequenced in a study of T cells after yellow fever vaccination. TCRdb independently ran MiXCR on the 5' RACE reads; one entry per CDR3 protein. The sample holds around 310,000 distinct CDR3 sequences, approximately 4.3% seen once. Source: PBMCs, taken 15 days after the yellow fever booster vaccination. The receptors derive from a man aged 18 to 29 who received the YFV17D yellow fever vaccine. Both conserved end residues are part of each CDR3. Fields, in order: D gene, J gene, CDR3 length, V gene, clone size, CDR3 protein, CDR3 DNA. D genes are given only for firm matches. Only part of the rows carry a size: once, few, many, or a class if the clone is expanded.

-,TRBJ2-3,14,TRBV7-9,many,CASRRAGSTDTQYF,TGTGCCAGCAGAAGGGCCGGGAGCACAGATACGCAGTATTTT
-,TRBJ1-6,14,TRBV5-1,many,CASSPWESNSPLHF,TGCGCCAGCAGTCCATGGGAGAGTAATTCACCCCTCCACTTT
TRBD1,TRBJ2-7,14,TRBV5-1,many,CASSTGQLSYEQYF,TGCGCCAGCAGCACGGGACAGCTCTCCTACGAGCAGTACTTC
-,TRBJ2-5,14,TRBV6-5,few,CASGRGAGGETQYF,TGTGCCAGCGGTCGAGGGGCAGGAGGAGAGACCCAGTACTTC
TRBD2,TRBJ2-7,18,TRBV7-6,many,CASSLTGGNNLLPYEQYF,TGTGCCAGCAGCCTAACCGGGGGGAACAATCTACTCCCCTACGAGCAGTACTTC
-,TRBJ2-3,13,TRBV20-1,-,CSAPKGSTDTQYF,TGCAGTGCTCCGAAGGGGAGCACAGATACGCAGTATTTT
-,TRBJ1-2,13,TRBV20-1,-,CSARAAANYGYTF,TGCAGTGCTAGAGCGGCCGCCAACTATGGCTACACCTTC
-,TRBJ2-3,15,TRBV12-3/TRBV12-4,-,CASSLFVLGSDTQYF,TGTGCCAGCAGTTTGTTCGTTCTGGGTTCCGATACGCAGTATTTT
-,TRBJ2-1,14,TRBV29-1,many,CSAGAGTGFLEQFF,TGCAGCGCCGGGGCCGGGACTGGCTTTTTGGAGCAGTTCTTC
-,TRBJ2-1,15,TRBV5-1,many,CASQSPETGDNEQFF,TGCGCCAGCCAGAGCCCTGAAACAGGAGACAATGAGCAGTTCTTC
-,TRBJ1-3,14,TRBV12-3/TRBV12-4,many,CASSHNDGGNTIYF,TGTGCCAGCAGTCATAATGACGGGGGAAACACCATATATTTT
-,TRBJ1-2,13,TRBV12-3/TRBV12-4,-,CASSLIRPDTYTF,TGTGCCAGCAGTTTAATAAGGCCGGATACCTACACCTTC
-,TRBJ2-5,15,TRBV7-2,few,CASSESQGLWGTQYF,TGTGCCAGCAGCGAAAGCCAGGGTCTATGGGGGACCCAGTACTTC
-,TRBJ2-3,18,TRBV4-2,-,CASSQAPTGTRGTDTQYF,TGTGCCAGCAGCCAAGCTCCGACAGGGACTAGGGGTACAGATACGCAGTATTTT
TRBD1,TRBJ2-7,13,TRBV7-2,few,CASSSYRGYEQYF,TGTGCCAGCAGCTCATACAGGGGGTACGAGCAGTACTTC
-,TRBJ2-3,12,TRBV7-9,many,CASSSGLNTQYF,TGTGCCAGCAGCTCCGGTCTAAATACGCAGTATTTT
-,TRBJ2-5,11,TRBV6-5,-,CASSYKETQYF,TGTGCCAGCAGTTATAAAGAGACCCAGTACTTC
TRBD2,TRBJ2-3,16,TRBV4-3,-,CASSQATSGSTDTQYF,TGCGCCAGCAGCCAAGCGACTAGCGGTAGCACAGATACGCAGTATTTT
-,TRBJ2-3,19,TRBV4-2,few,CASSQKEGLGFAPPDTQYF,TGTGCCAGCAGCCAGAAAGAGGGTTTAGGATTCGCGCCGCCAGATACGCAGTATTTT
-,TRBJ2-1,13,TRBV27,-,CATKGQGEGEQFF,TGTGCCACCAAGGGGCAGGGGGAGGGTGAGCAGTTCTTC